This TCR beta chain came from a study of cytomegalovirus exposure and HLA in healthy donors. This clone occurred once. Use of 60 Vbeta and 13 Jbeta primers characterized the PCR. Per the original data handling: Roughly 11 million shared chains were among the approximately 76 million unique TCR beta chains that a later analysis counted. Using immunoSEQ multiplex PCR, the repertoire was profiled, and TCRdb retains in-frame clones only, with some absent. Clonal size and the V and J genes are those of that table, whereas D and trimming came from the DNA. Of roughly 110,000 clones listed, around 77% are singletons. Trimming removed 4 bases at V and 0 bases at J, with 17 bases between. Germline V gene data show CDR1 as SGHNT and CDR2 as YYREEE (reference sequence). The CDR3 covers 16 residues.

The sequenced sample consisted of PBMCs. The chain employs TRBV5-4 and TRBJ2-7; tentative D call: TRBD1 (6 bases). This TCR was recovered from a man aged 35-49 years in good health and CMV-seropositive. The CDR3 is CASSGYLQGSSYEQYF. CDR3 DNA: TGTGCCAGCAGCGGGTACCTACAGGGAAGCTCCTACGAGCAGTACTTC.